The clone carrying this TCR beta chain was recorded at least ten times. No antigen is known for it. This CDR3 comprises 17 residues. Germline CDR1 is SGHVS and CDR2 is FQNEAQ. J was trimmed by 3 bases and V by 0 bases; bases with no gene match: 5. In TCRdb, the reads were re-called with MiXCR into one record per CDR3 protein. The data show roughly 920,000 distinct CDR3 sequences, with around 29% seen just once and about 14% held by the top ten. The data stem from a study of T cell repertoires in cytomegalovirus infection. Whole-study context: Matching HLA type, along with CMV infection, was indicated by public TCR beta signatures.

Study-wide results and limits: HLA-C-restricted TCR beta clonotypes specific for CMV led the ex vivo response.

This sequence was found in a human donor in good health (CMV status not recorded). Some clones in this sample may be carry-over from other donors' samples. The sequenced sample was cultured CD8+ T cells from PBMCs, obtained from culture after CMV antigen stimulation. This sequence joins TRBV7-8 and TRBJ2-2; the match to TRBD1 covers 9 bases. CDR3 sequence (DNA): TGTGCCAGCAGCTTAGCATCGGGACAGGGTGACACCGGGGAGCTGTTTTTT. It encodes CASSLASGQGDTGELFF.